The entry below describes one TCR beta chain. Its binding antigen is unknown. No qualities accompany the bases; no much larger clone lies one base away. The source of the sample is a study of blood T cell repertoires in COVID-19 (dated by TCRdb to between 2020 and 2021). With respect to the entire study: Collaborator samples came from the United States, Italy and Spain and covered acute and convalescent phases of COVID-19. Where available, HLA class I and class II types were taken from metadata supplied by the sample provider and were not determined by assay-based typing. The samples were drawn from the first 160 participants of the ongoing ImmuneRACE study and from some 1,300 subjects provided by 6 global collaborators. The prospective study material was composed of cDNA or gDNA derived from T cells, B-cell-depleted T cells, or PBMCs. The sample metadata nearly always contained a de-identified subject ID, COVID-19 status, age in years and sex. Subjects who had been exposed to COVID-19, were actively infected with it, or had recovered from it provided the deeply sampled blood TCRbeta repertoires that made up the dataset. The repertoires were released in a freely available public database intended as a resource for research on the immune response to SARS-CoV-2. Here is what the overall study found, with its caveats: The quantity of clinical and demographic metadata differed by source and by participant and was supplied without curation.

TCRbeta CDR3 regions were amplified from genomic DNA by means of the immunoSEQ Assay, a bias-controlled multiplex PCR. From the authors' description of their analysis: The number of nucleated cells in each sample was estimated from the amplification of reference gene primers within the assay. To quantify the absolute abundance of each unique TCRbeta CDR3 rearrangement, sequence reads were collapsed and filtered. For each sample, productive Simpson clonality was calculated as the square root of Simpson's diversity index across productive rearrangements. In its TCRdb copy, this immuneACCESS table keeps in-frame sequences only and misses some clones. Where compared with another copy, unresolved V genes explain less than half of these, and the others have no known cause. V and J calls and clone size come straight from that table; D and trimming were deduced from the DNA. Present in this sample are approximately 170,000 clones, more than 75% of which were seen just once. Together, the top ten hold more than 2% of the sample.

At the junction V is shortened by 4 bases and J by 0 bases; bases outside the gene matches: 3. The germline V gene sets CDR1 to SGHRS and CDR2 to YFSETQ. Taken from cysteine to phenylalanine, the CDR3 has 14 residues. Only the CDR3 part of the read is kept: 42 bases, read in frame from the first base. A second Seattle source provided samples from volunteer blood donors who had recovered from COVID-19. Collaborating institutions collected whole blood in K2EDTA tubes following their own protocols. For TCRbeta analysis, collaborators shipped samples as frozen whole blood, isolated PBMCs, or DNA extracted from either of those sample types.

Sample: peripheral blood. Recombination joined TRBV5-1 with TRBJ2-5; TRBD2 fits 7 bases in the junction. This sequence originates from a man between 45 and 60 years old who had recovered from COVID-19. The nucleotides read TGCGCCAGCAGCCCCGGGACTAACCAAGAGACCCAGTACTTC. The resulting protein is CASSPGTNQETQYF. When the CDR3 is completed using the reference TRBV5-1 and TRBJ2-5 genes on either side, the full variable domain is KAGVTQTPRYLIKTRGQQVTLSCSPISGHRSVSWYQQTPGQGLQFLFEYFSETQRNKGNFPGRFSGRQFSNSRSEMNVSTLELGDSALYLCASSPGTNQETQYFGPGTRLLVL.